One sample yielded the 19 T cell receptor beta chains listed below, sequenced in a study of blood T cell repertoires in COVID-19. Sequencing used immunoSEQ multiplex PCR; TCRdb keeps in-frame clones, though not all of them. This sample yields about 73,000 clones, of which 73% are seen a single time; roughly a fifth belongs to the top ten. Sequenced input: peripheral blood. The receptors shown here come from a man in his 60s with acute or convalescent COVID-19.

This clone was counted a single time. V usage is TRBV11-2 and J usage is TRBJ2-3, with TRBD2 as a possible D gene (6 bases). The ends were cut back, 3 bases at V and 0 bases at J, with 10 bases in the middle. Germline V gene lookup returns CDR1 SGHAT and CDR2 FQNNGV. The CDR3 runs 15 residues. CDR3 DNA sequence: TGTGCCAGCAGCTTGGCAGGGACTAGCACAGATACGCAGTATTTT. This gives the protein CASSLAGTSTDTQYF.

The chain has TRBV18 and TRBJ2-7; tentatively, D is TRBD2 (6 bases). Germline lookup yields CDR1 KGHSH and CDR2 LQKENI. V lost 6 bases to trimming and J lost 2 bases, with 20 bases between them. CDR3 length equals 16 residues. The DNA of the CDR3 is TGTGCCAGCTCCCCCAGCGGTGGAGGGGTTGCCTACGAGCAGTACTTC. It codes for CASSPSGGGVAYEQYF.

This chain connects TRBV28 to TRBJ2-7, with 7 bases that match TRBD2. The CDR3 has 14 amino acids. The germline V gene encodes CDR1 MDHEN and CDR2 SYDVKM. V shed 5 bases, J shed 3 bases, and the junction held 7 bases outside the gene matches. The CDR3 DNA reads as TGTGCCAGCAGTGACACGGCGGGGGACTACGAGCAGTACTTC. It yields the protein CASSDTAGDYEQYF.

Worth noting for this clone: Other DNA sequences within the sample encode an identical CDR3. V and J are TRBV2 and TRBJ1-4; D is perhaps TRBD1 (6 bases). V shed 2 bases and J shed 7 bases, with 14 bases lying between them. The CDR3 is 15 amino acids. From germline, CDR1 is SNHLY and CDR2 FYNNEI. CDR3 coding DNA: TGTGCCAGCAGTGAACCCGGGGGGCGCGGTGAAAAACTGTTTTTT. Protein product: CASSEPGGRGEKLFF.

This clone came up once. The chain carries TRBV28 and TRBJ2-1; D is possibly TRBD2 (5 bases). Trimming pared 7 bases from V and 7 bases from J, leaving 23 bases between. The CDR3 is 16 amino acids. The V gene's germline CDR1 is MDHEN and CDR2 SYDVKM. DNA of the CDR3: TGTGCCAGCACCCCCAAGGGAGCGATAGGCGGTAATGAGCAGTTCTTC. Amino acids: CASTPKGAIGGNEQFF.

The chain links TRBV7-2 to TRBJ2-5, with 8 positions matching TRBD2. Germline CDR1 reads SGHTA; CDR2 reads FQGNSA. The CDR3 has 15 amino acids. V dropped 5 bases and J dropped 2; count of bases not matched to a gene: 7. The DNA for the CDR3 is TGTGCCAGCAGCCCAAGGACTAGCCGACAAGAGACCCAGTACTTC. It is translated as CASSPRTSRQETQYF. The variable domain in full, with the rest retrieved from reference TRBV7-2 and TRBJ2-5, is GAGVSQSPSNKVTEKGKDVELRCDPISGHTALYWYRQSLGQGLEFLIYFQGNSAPDKSGLPSDRFSAERTGGSVSTLTIQRTQQEDSAVYLCASSPRTSRQETQYFGPGTRLLVL.

The CDR3 region is CAWSVLSTTNEKLFF. CDR3 sequence (DNA): TGTGCCTGGAGTGTACTATCGACAACTAATGAAAAACTGTTTTTT. The gene calls are TRBV30 and TRBJ1-4; no clear D. The CDR3 has 15 amino acids. The germline CDR1 and CDR2 sequences are GTSNPN and SVGIG (reference sequence). The germline V and J ends were trimmed by 0 bases and 0 bases, with 8 bases remaining between them.

The rearrangement uses TRBV2 and TRBJ1-1, with 12 nucleotides matching TRBD1. The germline gives CDR1 SNHLY, CDR2 FYNNEI. The V gene end was trimmed by 8 bases and the J gene end by 3 bases; junction bases not matched to a gene: 4. CDR3 size: 14 residues. The CDR3 loop is CASGRDRGHTEAFF. Here the CDR3 DNA reads TGTGCCAGCGGCCGGGACAGGGGGCACACTGAAGCTTTCTTT.

This chain uses TRBV7-3 with TRBJ2-1; D is unresolved. The CDR3 has 14 residues. V gave up 4 bases and J gave up 4 bases, with 11 bases separating them. Germline V gene sequence: CDR1 SGHTA, CDR2 FQGTGA. The CDR3 nucleotides are TGTGCCAGCAGCTCCAACGGTGGTTACAATGAGCAGTTCTTC. Its translation: CASSSNGGYNEQFF.

This sequence joins TRBV24-1 and TRBJ2-7; TRBD1 aligns across 8 bases. CDR1 is KGHDR, CDR2 SFDVKD, per germline. The CDR3 is 14 residues long. Unmatched junction bases numbered 3, after V lost 4 bases and J lost 2 bases. In DNA, the CDR3 is TGTGCCACCAGTGACTCGGACAGGGCCTACGAGCAGTACTTC. Amino acid sequence: CATSDSDRAYEQYF.

V is TRBV7-7 and J is TRBJ2-3, with 15 positions matching TRBD2. Trimming removed 5 bases from V and 2 bases from J; junction bases left unmatched: 11. Germline values: CDR1 SSHAT, CDR2 FNYEAQ (reference sequence). This CDR3 has 19 residues. CDR3 amino acids: CASSHPGTSGRRHTDTQYF. CDR3 nucleotide sequence: TGTGCCAGCAGCCACCCCGGGACTAGCGGGAGGAGGCACACAGATACGCAGTATTTT.

This clone occurred many times. The chain joins TRBV7-9 to TRBJ2-3; 7 bases align to TRBD2. The germline gives CDR1 SEHNR, CDR2 FQNEAQ (reference sequence). V was clipped by 10 bases and J by 0 bases; unmatched bases: 7. The length of the CDR3 is 14 residues. Written as DNA, the CDR3 is TGTGCCATCCCTAGCGGAATTAGCACAGATACGCAGTATTTT. The encoded protein is CAIPSGISTDTQYF.

The chain employs TRBV6-2 or TRBV6-3 and TRBJ1-2; 8 bases are shared with TRBD1. The V gene's germline CDR1 is MNHEY and CDR2 SVGEGT. The CDR3 has 15 amino acids. J lost 7 bases, V lost 2 bases, and 9 bases had no gene match. The CDR3 loop is CASSYIGTGPLGYTF. The CDR3 DNA is TGTGCCAGCAGTTACATCGGGACAGGACCGCTTGGCTACACCTTC.

This clone was detected only a few times. The V gene is TRBV27, the J gene TRBJ1-2; possibly TRBD1 for D (6 bases). Germline-derived CDR1 and CDR2 are MNHEY and SMNVEV (reference sequence). This CDR3 contains 15 residues. V was clipped by 2 bases and J by 5 bases, with 15 bases between them. Here the CDR3 reads CASSLQKGHYYGYTF. The CDR3 nucleotides read TGTGCCAGCAGTTTACAGAAGGGACATTATTATGGCTACACCTTC.

The chain links TRBV5-1 to TRBJ2-2; D possibly corresponds to TRBD2 (6 bases). Trimming left V 4 bases short and J 7 bases short, with 35 bases between. Germline CDR1 and CDR2: SGHRS and YFSETQ. This CDR3 comprises 21 residues. The CDR3 protein is CASSRWNSPGDLLGGIGELFF. The CDR3 bases are TGCGCCAGCAGCCGTTGGAATTCACCCGGCGACCTTTTGGGAGGTATCGGGGAGCTGTTTTTT.

The chain couples TRBV28 to TRBJ1-2; no firm D call. The CDR3 length is 14 residues. Trimming removed 7 bases from V and 4 bases from J, with 16 bases in between. CDR1 is MDHEN and CDR2 is SYDVKM in the germline V gene. CDR3 DNA sequence: TGTGCCAGCACTTACGACAACCGGCTCTATGGCTACACCTTC. Translation: CASTYDNRLYGYTF.

This clone was detected once. The chain joins TRBV6-5 to TRBJ2-3; D gene ambiguous. CDR3 length: 16 residues. In germline, CDR1 is MNHEY, CDR2 SVGAGI. V shed 0 bases and J shed 2 bases, with 12 bases lying between them. DNA for the CDR3: TGTGCCAGCAGTTACTCGAACCCCAGTTACACAGATACGCAGTATTTT. Translating gives CASSYSNPSYTDTQYF.

The rearrangement links TRBV9 to TRBJ2-5; 9 nucleotides line up with TRBD2. Per germline, CDR1 SGDLS and CDR2 YYNGEE. The CDR3 spans 20 residues. Trimming took 2 bases from V and 3 from J; bases not matched to a gene: 20. The CDR3 loop is CASSVTTPLGLAGKEETQYF. The CDR3 bases are TGTGCCAGCAGCGTCACCACCCCCCTCGGGCTAGCGGGGAAAGAAGAGACCCAGTACTTC.

CDR3 sequence reads: CASSQGTGPQHF. The CDR3 DNA follows: TGTGCCAGCAGCCAAGGTACCGGGCCCCAGCATTTT. V usage is TRBV3-1 (or the pseudogene TRBV3-2) and J usage is TRBJ1-5; D is uncertain. V gave up 1 base and J gave up 9 bases, with 7 bases separating them. Germline V gives CDR1 LGHDT, CDR2 YNNKEL (reference sequence). The CDR3 consists of 12 residues.